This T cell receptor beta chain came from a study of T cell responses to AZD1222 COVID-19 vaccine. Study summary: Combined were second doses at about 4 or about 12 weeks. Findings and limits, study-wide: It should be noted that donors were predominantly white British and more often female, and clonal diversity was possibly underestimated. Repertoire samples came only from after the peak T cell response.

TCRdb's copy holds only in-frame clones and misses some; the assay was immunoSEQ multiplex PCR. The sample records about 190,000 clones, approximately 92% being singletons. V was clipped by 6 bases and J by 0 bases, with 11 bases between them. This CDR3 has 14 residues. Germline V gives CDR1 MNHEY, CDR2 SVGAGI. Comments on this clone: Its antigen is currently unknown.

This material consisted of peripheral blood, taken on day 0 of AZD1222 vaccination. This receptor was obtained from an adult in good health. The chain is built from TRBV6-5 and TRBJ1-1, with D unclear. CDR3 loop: CASRVEDMNTEAFF. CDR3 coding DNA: TGTGCCAGCAGGGTGGAGGATATGAACACTGAAGCTTTCTTT.